The TCR beta chain under discussion was sequenced for a study of blood T cell repertoires in COVID-19. Study overall: From the United States, Italy and Spain came samples of acute and convalescent COVID-19. PBMCs, B-cell-depleted T cells, or T cells provided the cDNA or gDNA that made up the material.

Original handling: Researchers report that nucleated cell counts were estimated from reference gene primer amplification. Clones were sequenced by immunoSEQ multiplex PCR, and TCRdb holds only the in-frame ones, with some missing. Clone size and V and J calls were adopted from that table, with D and trimming inferred from the DNA. The repertoire has about 88,000 clones, over 65% of them found once; the top ten carry 14%. V dropped 6 bases and J dropped 4; count of bases not matched to a gene: 7. Germline V lookup: CDR1 SGHRS, CDR2 YFSETQ. The CDR3 has 15 residues. The genes are TRBV5-1 and TRBJ2-6; the match to TRBD2 covers 7 bases. The sequencing input was peripheral blood. The clonotype was recovered from a woman aged 70-85 years with acute or convalescent COVID-19. CDR3 region: CASMLQAGGANVLTF. The CDR3 bases are TGCGCCAGCATGCTCCAAGCGGGAGGGGCCAACGTCCTGACTTTC.